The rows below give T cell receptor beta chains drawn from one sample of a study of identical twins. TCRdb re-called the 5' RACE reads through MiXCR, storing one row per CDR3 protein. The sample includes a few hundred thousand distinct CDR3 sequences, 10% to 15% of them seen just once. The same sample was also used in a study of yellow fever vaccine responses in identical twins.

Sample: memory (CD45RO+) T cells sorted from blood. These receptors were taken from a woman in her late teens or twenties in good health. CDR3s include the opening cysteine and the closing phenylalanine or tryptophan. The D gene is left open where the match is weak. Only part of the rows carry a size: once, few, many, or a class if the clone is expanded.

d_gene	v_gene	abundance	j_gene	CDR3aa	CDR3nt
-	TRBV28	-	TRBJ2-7	CASRTAGSGEQYF	TGTGCCAGCAGGACGGCAGGGTCAGGGGAGCAGTACTTC
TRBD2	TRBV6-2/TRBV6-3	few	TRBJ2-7	CASSRSSGGSYEQYF	TGTGCCAGCAGCCGCTCAAGCGGGGGCTCCTACGAGCAGTACTTC
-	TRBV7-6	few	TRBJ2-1	CASSLSPLAAEQFF	TGTGCCAGCAGCTTAAGCCCGCTGGCGGCGGAGCAGTTCTTC
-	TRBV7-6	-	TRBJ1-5	CASSPLPGGNQPQHF	TGTGCCAGCAGCCCACTCCCCGGGGGCAATCAGCCCCAGCATTTT
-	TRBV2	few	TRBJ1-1	CASKWVENTEAFF	TGTGCCAGCAAGTGGGTGGAGAACACTGAAGCTTTCTTT
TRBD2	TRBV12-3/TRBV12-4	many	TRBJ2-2	CASSFPHLLAGGGNTGELFF	TGTGCCAGCAGTTTCCCCCATCTACTAGCGGGGGGGGGTAACACCGGGGAGCTGTTTTTT
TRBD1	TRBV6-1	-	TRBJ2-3	CASSPWLGGPTDTQYF	TGTGCCAGCAGTCCCTGGTTAGGGGGCCCCACAGATACGCAGTATTTT
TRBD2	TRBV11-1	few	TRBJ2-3	CASSFLTSGARTDTQYF	TGTGCCAGCAGCTTTTTGACTAGCGGGGCGCGCACAGATACGCAGTATTTT
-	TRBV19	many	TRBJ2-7	CASSDGQWPSYEQYF	TGTGCCAGTAGCGACGGACAGTGGCCCTCCTACGAGCAGTACTTC
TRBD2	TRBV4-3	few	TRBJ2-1	CASSQGLAGDEQFF	TGCGCCAGCAGCCAGGGACTAGCGGGGGATGAGCAGTTCTTC
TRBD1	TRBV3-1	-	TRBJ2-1	CASSQQLATGVDNEQFF	TGTGCCAGCAGCCAGCAGCTCGCGACAGGGGTGGACAATGAGCAGTTCTTC
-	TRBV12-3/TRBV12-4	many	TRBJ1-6	CASSLARQFTYNSPLHF	TGTGCCAGCAGTTTAGCGAGGCAATTCACCTATAATTCACCCCTCCACTTT
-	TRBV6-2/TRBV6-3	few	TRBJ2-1	CASSRREDEQFF	TGTGCCAGCAGTCGGAGGGAGGATGAGCAGTTCTTC
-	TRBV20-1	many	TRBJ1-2	CSAHRAAVFYGYTF	TGCAGTGCCCATCGGGCAGCCGTATTCTATGGCTACACCTTC
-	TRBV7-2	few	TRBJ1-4	CASSFGQAEKLFF	TGTGCCAGCAGCTTCGGCCAGGCAGAAAAACTGTTTTTT
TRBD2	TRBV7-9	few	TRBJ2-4	CASSAGLAGESHIQYF	TGTGCCAGCAGCGCGGGACTAGCGGGGGAGAGTCACATTCAGTACTTC
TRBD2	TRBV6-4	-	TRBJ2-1	CASMTGLGGNEQFF	TGTGCCAGCATGACGGGACTAGGTGGCAATGAGCAGTTCTTC
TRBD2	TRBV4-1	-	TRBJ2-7	CASSQIGRGSGSSAYEQYF	TGCGCCAGCAGCCAAATAGGCCGAGGTAGCGGGAGTTCGGCCTACGAGCAGTACTTC
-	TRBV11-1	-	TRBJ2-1	CASSLFKGSSYNEQFF	TGTGCCAGCAGCTTATTTAAAGGGAGTTCCTACAATGAGCAGTTCTTC
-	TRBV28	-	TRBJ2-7	CASYGAGESYEQYF	TGTGCCAGCTACGGTGCAGGCGAATCCTACGAGCAGTACTTC
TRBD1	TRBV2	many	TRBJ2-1	CASSKDRVTEQFF	TGTGCCAGCAGTAAGGACAGGGTGACTGAGCAGTTCTTC
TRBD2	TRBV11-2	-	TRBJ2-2	CASSSGLAGVKSLTGELFF	TGTGCCAGCAGCTCGGGACTAGCGGGAGTTAAGTCTTTGACCGGGGAGCTGTTTTTT
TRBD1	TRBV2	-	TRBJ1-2	CASEKQGAVSRDYGYTF	TGTGCCAGCGAAAAACAGGGGGCAGTAAGTAGGGACTATGGCTACACCTTC
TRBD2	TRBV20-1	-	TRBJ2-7	CSAPGTSGTTYEQYF	TGCAGTGCCCCGGGGACTAGCGGGACAACCTACGAGCAGTACTTC
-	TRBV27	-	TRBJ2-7	CASSLSAFYEQYF	TGTGCCAGCAGTTTAAGCGCATTCTACGAGCAGTACTTC
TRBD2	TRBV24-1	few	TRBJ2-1	CATSDYGEGSEQFF	TGTGCCACCAGTGATTACGGGGAGGGGAGTGAGCAGTTCTTC
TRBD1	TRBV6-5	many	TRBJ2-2	CASSLRQGPTGELFF	TGTGCCAGCAGTTTACGACAGGGGCCCACCGGGGAGCTGTTTTTT
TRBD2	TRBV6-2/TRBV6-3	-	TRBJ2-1	CASRLPGGNEQFF	TGTGCCAGCAGACTCCCGGGGGGCAATGAGCAGTTCTTC
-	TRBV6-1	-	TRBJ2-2	CASKTGNTGELFF	TGTGCCAGCAAAACAGGGAATACCGGGGAGCTGTTTTTT
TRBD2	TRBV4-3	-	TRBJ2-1	CASSRRLAGVNEQFF	TGCGCCAGCAGCCGGAGACTAGCGGGAGTGAATGAGCAGTTCTTC
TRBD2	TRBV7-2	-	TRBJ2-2	CASSLLAGDTGELFF	TGTGCCAGCAGCTTACTAGCGGGAGACACCGGGGAGCTGTTTTTT
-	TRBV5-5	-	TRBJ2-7	CASSPRHSYEQYF	TGTGCCAGCAGCCCACGGCACTCCTACGAGCAGTACTTC
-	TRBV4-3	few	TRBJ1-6	CASSQVRQYNSPLHF	TGCGCCAGCAGCCAAGTGAGACAGTATAATTCACCCCTCCACTTT
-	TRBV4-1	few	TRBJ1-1	CASSQISEARAFF	TGCGCCAGCAGCCAGATTTCGGAAGCGCGAGCTTTCTTT
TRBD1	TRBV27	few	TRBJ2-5	CASSLDRGGKTQYF	TGTGCCAGCAGTCTAGACAGGGGCGGGAAGACCCAGTACTTC
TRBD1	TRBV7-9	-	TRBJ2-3	CASSSAGGPNTQYF	TGTGCCAGCAGCTCCGCAGGGGGACCGAATACGCAGTATTTT
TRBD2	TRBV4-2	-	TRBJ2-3	CASSQEATSGSSDTQYF	TGTGCCAGCAGCCAAGAGGCGACTAGCGGGAGTAGTGATACGCAGTATTTT
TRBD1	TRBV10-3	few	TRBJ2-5	CAISDRDSQETQYF	TGTGCCATCAGTGACCGGGACAGCCAAGAGACCCAGTACTTC
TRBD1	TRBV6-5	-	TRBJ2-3	CASSYSDRGTDTQYF	TGTGCCAGCAGTTACTCGGACAGGGGCACAGATACGCAGTATTTT
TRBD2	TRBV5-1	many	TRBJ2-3	CASSSGTSGGTDTQYF	TGCGCCAGCAGCTCAGGGACTAGCGGGGGCACAGATACGCAGTATTTT
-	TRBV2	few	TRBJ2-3	CASSEGWLDTQYF	TGTGCCAGCAGTGAAGGGTGGTTAGATACGCAGTATTTT
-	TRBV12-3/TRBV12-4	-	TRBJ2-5	CASSKAPPWTAKETQYF	TGTGCCAGCAGTAAAGCCCCTCCATGGACAGCTAAAGAGACCCAGTACTTC
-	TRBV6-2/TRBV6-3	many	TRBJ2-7	CASNRADEQYF	TGTGCCAGCAACAGGGCGGACGAGCAGTACTTC
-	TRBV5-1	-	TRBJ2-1	CASSLLIPPPYNEQFF	TGCGCCAGCAGCTTGTTAATCCCGCCTCCCTACAATGAGCAGTTCTTC
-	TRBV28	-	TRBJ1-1	CASSFSRMNTEAFF	TGTGCCAGCAGTTTTAGTCGCATGAACACTGAAGCTTTCTTT
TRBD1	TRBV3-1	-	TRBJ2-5	CASSQDRGHIVQETQYF	TGTGCCAGCAGTCAGGACAGGGGTCATATCGTTCAAGAGACCCAGTACTTC
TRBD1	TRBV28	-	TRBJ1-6	CASSWDRSSYNSPLHF	TGTGCCAGCAGTTGGGACAGAAGCTCCTATAATTCACCCCTCCACTTT
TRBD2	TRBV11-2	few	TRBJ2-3	CASSLIGTSGRGGTDTQYF	TGTGCCAGCAGCTTAATCGGGACTAGCGGGAGGGGGGGCACAGATACGCAGTATTTT
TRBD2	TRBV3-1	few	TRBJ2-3	CASSQEGLAGFSTDTQYF	TGTGCCAGCAGCCAAGAGGGACTAGCGGGGTTCAGCACAGATACGCAGTATTTT
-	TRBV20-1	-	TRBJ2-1	CSANDWQRGGNEQFF	TGCAGTGCTAATGACTGGCAGCGTGGTGGGAATGAGCAGTTCTTC